This T cell receptor beta chain is from a study of T cell responses to AZD1222 COVID-19 vaccine. Study-level results: A mostly white British donor set with more females was recruited, and clonal diversity was possibly underestimated. Spike-specific TCR breadth and depth went up after people got two AZD1222 doses. Across spike, vaccine-associated CD4 TCRs were found, dominant at 160-218 and 743-854. A reported finding is that nearly half of spike-specific TCRs target unmutated variant regions.

Sequencing was performed with immunoSEQ multiplex PCR; in TCRdb, only in-frame clones are kept and a portion is missing. The repertoire holds about 140,000 clones, with roughly 90% as singletons. About this clone: No antigen is known for it.

The V end was cut by 4 bases, the J end by 5 bases, with 22 bases between. The CDR3 spans 17 residues. Germline V CDR1 and CDR2: MGHRA, YSYEKL. The V call is TRBV4-1, the J call TRBJ2-3; no clear D. The sequence came from an adult in good health. Sequenced here: peripheral blood, sampled on day 0 of AZD1222 vaccination. The CDR3 DNA reads as TGCGCCAGCAGCCCAAGTCGCACTACTCGGCCAAGAGATACGCAGTATTTT. It specifies CASSPSRTTRPRDTQYF.